The clone carrying this T cell receptor beta chain was found a few times. The data originate from a study of blood T cell repertoires in COVID-19. Study-wide background: Collection of acute and convalescent COVID-19 samples took place in the United States, Italy and Spain. PBMCs, B-cell-depleted T cells, or T cells provided the cDNA or gDNA that made up the material.

The CDR3 consists of 16 residues. Authors' data handling: Amplified reference gene primers provided the basis for estimating nucleated cell counts. Profiled with immunoSEQ multiplex PCR; TCRdb holds only in-frame clones, not every one. V and J calls and clone size follow that table, whereas D and trimming were derived from the DNA. The data hold tens of thousands of clones, with about 88% observed a single time. The sequenced material came from peripheral blood. The receptor was isolated from a woman aged 45-65 years with active COVID-19. The chain carries TRBV21-1 and TRBJ2-7; the listed D gene, TRBD1, was not tested against the DNA. TRBV21-1 is a documented pseudogene. In DNA form, the CDR3 reads TGTGCCAGCAGCAAGCGACGCAGGATAGTGTCCTACGAGCAGTACTTC. It specifies CASSKRRRIVSYEQYF.